These T cell receptor beta chains were read from a single sample in a study of blood T cell repertoires in COVID-19. The assay was immunoSEQ multiplex PCR, and TCRdb's table has in-frame clones only and misses some. The sample contains around 100,000 clones, about 75% of which appear only once. Sequences were obtained from peripheral blood. Every receptor here comes from a man aged 80 or over with acute or convalescent COVID-19. Each CDR3 is given with its conserved first and last residue. A D gene is named only where the DNA matches it firmly. The size field is filled for only some rows; it gives once, few, many or a size class.

j_gene,d_gene,len,v_gene,abundance,CDR3nt,CDR3aa
TRBJ2-3,.,13,TRBV28,.,TGTGCCAGCAGTTTAGCGGTCCTAGGTACGCAGTATTTT,CASSLAVLGTQYF
TRBJ1-6,.,12,TRBV29-1,.,TGCAGCGGTCACAGGGTCGGATCACCCCTCCACTTT,CSGHRVGSPLHF
TRBJ2-1,.,12,TRBV12-3/TRBV12-4,.,TGTGCCAGCAGCTGGGACAAAAACGAGCAGTTCTTC,CASSWDKNEQFF
TRBJ2-7,.,12,TRBV7-9,few,TGTGCCAGCAGCTTCGGAGGGAGGGAGCAGTACTTC,CASSFGGREQYF
TRBJ2-7,TRBD1,14,TRBV28,.,TGTGCCAGCAGTTTAACAGGGGAAGGGTACGAGCAGTACTTC,CASSLTGEGYEQYF
TRBJ2-7,.,14,TRBV29-1,few,TGCAGCGTTCGACAGCGCCCCCGGACCTACGAGCAGTACTTC,CSVRQRPRTYEQYF
TRBJ2-2,TRBD1,17,TRBV19,.,TGTGCCAGTAGTATAGATATTAAGTCAGGGGGCACCGGGGAGCTGTTTTTT,CASSIDIKSGGTGELFF
TRBJ2-2,.,14,TRBV12-2,many,TGTGCAAGTCGCCCGAGGACTGTCACCGGGGAGCTGTTTTTT,CASRPRTVTGELFF
TRBJ2-5,.,14,TRBV7-2,.,TGTGCCAGCAGAGCGGGTCTCGGGCAAGAGACCCAGTACTTC,CASRAGLGQETQYF
TRBJ2-5,.,14,TRBV7-6,.,TGTGCCAGCAGCTTAGGCCGCCGGGGGGAGACCCAGTACTTC,CASSLGRRGETQYF
TRBJ1-3,.,15,TRBV3-1/TRBV3-2,.,TGTGCCAGCAGCCCTCCTGGGGCAACTGGAAACACCATATATTTT,CASSPPGATGNTIYF
TRBJ2-7,.,16,TRBV4-1,.,TGCGCCAGCAGCCAAGAGGGTGGGAAACGAGGGTACGAGCAGTACTTC,CASSQEGGKRGYEQYF
TRBJ2-1,TRBD2,14,TRBV27,few,TGTGCCAGCAGTTTAAAGGGCCTAGCGGGAACGCAGTTCTTC,CASSLKGLAGTQFF
TRBJ1-2,TRBD1,13,TRBV14,many,TGTGCCAGCAGCCCAGGACAGGTCTATGGCTACACCTTC,CASSPGQVYGYTF
TRBJ2-7,.,11,TRBV20-1,.,TGCAGTGCCTCGGACAACTACGAGCAGTACTTC,CSASDNYEQYF
TRBJ2-7,.,15,TRBV4-1,.,TGCGCCAGCAGCCAAGATAGGGGGATCTCCTACGAGCAGTACTTC,CASSQDRGISYEQYF
TRBJ2-2,TRBD2,17,TRBV15,.,TGTGCCACCAGCAGAGTCTGGGGAGCGGGGGCAACCGGGGAGCTGTTTTTT,CATSRVWGAGATGELFF
TRBJ2-7,.,13,TRBV7-9,.,TGTGCCAGCAGCTTCGGCAGGTCCTACGAGCAGTACTTC,CASSFGRSYEQYF
TRBJ2-7,TRBD1,14,TRBV28,.,TGTGCCAGCAGTTTAATGGACAGGGGGCTGGGGCAGTACTTC,CASSLMDRGLGQYF
TRBJ2-3,.,15,TRBV5-4,.,TGTGCCAGCAGCTTACCGGGACTCGGCACAGATACGCAGTATTTT,CASSLPGLGTDTQYF
TRBJ1-6,TRBD1,14,TRBV28,.,TGTGCCAGCAGCTTAGACAGGGGAGTTTCACCCCTCCACTTT,CASSLDRGVSPLHF
TRBJ2-1,.,12,TRBV3-1/TRBV3-2,.,TGTGCCAGCAGTCGGTTCTACAATGAGCAGTTCTTC,CASSRFYNEQFF
TRBJ2-1,.,11,TRBV11-2,few,TGTGCCAGCAGCTCCAAGGGGCCGCAGTTCTTC,CASSSKGPQFF
TRBJ2-7,.,15,TRBV7-3,once,TGTGCCAGCAGCTTAGATTCAGGGGTGCAGAGCGAGCAGTACTTC,CASSLDSGVQSEQYF
TRBJ1-3,.,15,TRBV10-3,.,TGTGCCATCAGTGACAGGGCCAACTCTGGAAACACCATATATTTT,CAISDRANSGNTIYF
TRBJ2-7,TRBD1,15,TRBV28,.,TGTGCCAGCAGTTTAATGCAACAGGGGGCTGGAGAGCAGTACTTC,CASSLMQQGAGEQYF
TRBJ1-2,.,10,TRBV20-1,.,TGCAGTGTACAAAACTATGGCTACACCTTC,CSVQNYGYTF
TRBJ1-2,TRBD1,14,TRBV5-1,.,TGCGCCAGCAGCGGACAGGGGGCAAGGTACGGCTACACCTTC,CASSGQGARYGYTF
TRBJ1-5,.,13,TRBV6-5,.,TGTGCCACACAGGGTAATAACAATCAGCCCCAGCATTTT,CATQGNNNQPQHF
TRBJ2-7,TRBD1,15,TRBV6-1,.,TGTGCCAGCAGTGAACGGCAGGGGGATTTCTACGAGCAGTACTTC,CASSERQGDFYEQYF
TRBJ2-7,TRBD1,12,TRBV6-2/TRBV6-3,many,TGTGCCAGCAGTCACCCCGGGACAGGGGTCCACTTC,CASSHPGTGVHF
TRBJ1-1,.,13,TRBV12-3/TRBV12-4,.,TGTGCCAGCAGTTTAAGGGGCCCCACTGAAGCTTTCTTT,CASSLRGPTEAFF
TRBJ1-4,TRBD1,16,TRBV19,once,TGTGCCAGTAGTAGGGGAACCGGGACAGGGGGTGAAAAACTGTTTTTT,CASSRGTGTGGEKLFF
TRBJ1-2,.,15,TRBV7-2,.,TGTGCCAGCAGCTTAGGCGGCCCCAAAGGGGATGGCTACACCTTC,CASSLGGPKGDGYTF
TRBJ1-5,.,17,TRBV21-1,.,TGTGCCAGCAGCAAATTCACGGTCTGTAAACCTAATCAGCCCCAGCATTTT,CASSKFTVCKPNQPQHF
TRBJ2-2,TRBD2,16,TRBV11-1,.,TGTGCCAGCAGCTTCGCGGGAGTATCGGTTACCGGGGAGCTGTTTTTT,CASSFAGVSVTGELFF
TRBJ2-2,TRBD2,16,TRBV18,.,TGTGCCAGCTCACAAACTAGCGGGAGGAACACCGGGGAGCTGTTTTTT,CASSQTSGRNTGELFF
TRBJ2-5,TRBD2,16,TRBV5-4,.,TGTGCCAGCAGCCCGGCGGGGACTAGCGGAGAAAAGACCCAGTACTTC,CASSPAGTSGEKTQYF
TRBJ2-7,.,13,TRBV28,.,TGTGCCAGCAGTTTCACGGGCCAGGGGGGGCAGTACTTC,CASSFTGQGGQYF
TRBJ2-7,TRBD1,14,TRBV6-5,.,TGTGCCAGCAGGACCGGGACAGACTCCTACGAGCAGTACTTC,CASRTGTDSYEQYF
TRBJ2-1,.,13,TRBV5-1,.,TGCGCCAGCAAGGTAACTAGCCTCAATGAGCAGTTCTTC,CASKVTSLNEQFF
TRBJ1-5,.,13,TRBV15,few,TGTGCCACCAGCACCCAGTACCATCAGCCCCAGCATTTT,CATSTQYHQPQHF
TRBJ2-7,TRBD1,15,TRBV7-8,.,TGTGCCAGCAGCTTAATGGGACAGGGACCTTACGAGCAGTACTTC,CASSLMGQGPYEQYF
TRBJ2-5,.,15,TRBV6-5,few,TGTGCCAGCAGTTACGACGGGAGCGTTGGGGAGACCCAGTACTTC,CASSYDGSVGETQYF
TRBJ2-7,.,15,TRBV7-2,.,TGTGCCAGCAGCTTAGGGCAGGGGATGAACTACGAGCAGTACTTC,CASSLGQGMNYEQYF
TRBJ2-5,TRBD1,15,TRBV19,.,TGTGCCAGTAGTATAGGGGGACAGGGGCAAGAGACCCAGTACTTC,CASSIGGQGQETQYF
TRBJ2-5,TRBD2,16,TRBV9,.,TGTGCCAGCAGCACGGGACTAGCGGGACCCCAAGAGACCCAGTACTTC,CASSTGLAGPQETQYF
TRBJ1-5,.,14,TRBV15,once,TGTGCCACCAGCAGAGCAGTACAGGGAGGGTCCCAGCATTTT,CATSRAVQGGSQHF